Reported below is one TCR beta chain. This clone has just a few counts. What this receptor recognizes is not known. No clone much larger than this one lies a single base away; base qualities are absent. Including cysteine and phenylalanine, the CDR3 has 12 amino acids. Only the CDR3 part of the read is kept: 36 bases, read in frame from the first base. All of the isolated RNA was reverse transcribed with the High Capacity cDNA Reverse Transcription Kit, so expressed TCRB transcripts were sequenced. Deep immunoSEQ sequencing was performed on naive, central memory and regulatory T cell samples, with an average of around 3.5 million total reads per sample. Sorted cells were lysed in RLT buffer and RNA was extracted with DNase-treated RNeasy Micro or Mini kits, depending on cell number. Each cell subset was processed on its own to prevent cross-contamination, while patient and healthy donor samples were processed together. Using the immunoSEQ multiplex PCR, TCRB sequences were amplified from cDNA into 87-bp fragments spanning the CDR3 region. Amplicons were sequenced on the Illumina HiSeq platform. The source study handled its data this way. PCR bias was corrected computationally using synthetic template baselines, and reads within Hamming distance 2 were collapsed, with unmergeable singletons discarded. Reads were aligned against IMGT to assign V, D and J genes, CDR3 length and insertions or deletions at six rearrangement sites. Within each subset, clonotype counts were normalized to sorted cell number, and only after that were true diversity and Gini coefficients computed with the tcR R package. The overlap coefficient, calculated on TCRB nucleotide sequences, was used to quantify repertoire sharing. Held by TCRdb, this immuneACCESS table contains in-frame sequences only and omits some clones. Under half of the omission traces to an unresolved V gene where checked; the cause of the rest is unknown. V and J calls and clone size are those listed in that table; D and trimming were worked out from the DNA. The sample records about 200,000 clones, about a tenth of which are singletons. The ten largest clones represent less than 1.5% of the sample.

A single peripheral blood draw of approximately 100 mL on average was collected from each donor into heparinised tubes. Naive, central memory, regulatory and stem cell-like memory CD4+ T cells were sorted on a BD FACSAria II using a panel including CD45RO, CCR7, CD25, CD127, CD95 and CD27. A purity above 98% was achieved for all sorted populations. PBMCs were isolated immediately by Lymphoprep density gradient centrifugation and stained directly without culture. Samples were stained and sorted in pairs, with one healthy donor and one patient per experiment, so that batch effects were minimized. The source of the sample is a study of beta chain features in type 1 diabetes (dated by TCRdb to 2017 to 2018). Turning to the overall study: Mean age, gender distribution, total cell number and subset yield were not different between patients and healthy donors. A total of 85 million to 140 million sorted cells were examined across all samples, and a strong correlation was observed between cell number per subset and RNA yield. Whereas all 30 or so donors provided naive and central memory subsets, regulatory and stem cell-like memory subsets were isolated from just 8 patients and about eight healthy donors. The study compared TCRB repertoires of sorted circulating CD4+ T cell subsets between recently diagnosed type 1 diabetes patients and matched healthy donors.

Broader findings and caveats from the paper: The naive, central memory and regulatory TCRB repertoires appeared to resemble one another more closely among patients than among healthy donors. PCR may preferentially amplify shorter templates, but because patient and control samples were amplified and corrected together, any resulting skew would affect both groups equally. Sequencing cDNA rather than genomic DNA could over-represent highly expressing activated cells, although activation and CD3 levels did not differ between groups. Patients with type 1 diabetes made fewer insertions and deleted more nucleotides at VDJ recombination sites, implying thymic rearrangement abnormalities. In all four CD4+ subsets, TCRB CDR3 length was moderately but significantly shorter in type 1 diabetes patients. Only small numbers of individuals were included in the HLA sub-analyses, which left unresolved whether HLA type had any influence on TCRB rearrangement.

The chain uses TRBV21-1 and TRBJ2-7; the D call of TRBD1 is as the table states it, not checked on the DNA. TRBV21-1 is a listed pseudogene. The receptor was isolated from a man aged 18 to 30 in good health. Sequencing input: central memory CD4+ T cells from blood. The DNA sequence follows: TGTGCCTGTAGCGGAGGGGGCCACGAGCAGTACTTC. Its amino acids are CACSGGGHEQYF.